This T cell receptor (beta chain) emerged from a study of naive and memory T cell subsets. After the first PCR, alpha and beta chain libraries were processed separately. Two oligonucleotides, mixed equimolar, formed the beta constant-region primer covering TRBC1 and TRBC2. TCRdb re-derived calls from the UMI-ligation and nested PCR reads in MiXCR, one entry per CDR3 protein. The table lists around 160,000 distinct CDR3 sequences, about 18% of them singletons. The receptor was isolated from a human donor in good health. The sample comprised naive CD4+ T cells from blood.

CDR3 bases: TGTGCCAGCAGCTCTACCGGGACTACGGACACCGGGGAGCTGTTTTTT. Translation gives CASSSTGTTDTGELFF. The genes are TRBV7-3 and TRBJ2-2; 7 bases match TRBD2. Germline values: CDR1 SGHTA, CDR2 FQGTGA. The CDR3 spans 16 residues. The junction had 8 bases not matched to a gene; V was cut back by 4 bases and J by 3 bases.